A selection of T cell receptor beta chains follows, all from one sample in a study of shared clonotypes between healthy human individuals. Sequenced by immunoSEQ multiplex PCR; TCRdb stores in-frame clones only, minus some. The sample yields approximately 500,000 clones, roughly 95% seen once. Sequenced material: naive CD4+ T cells sorted from blood. These receptors were taken from a woman aged 25 to 39 in good health. The CDR3 runs from the conserved cysteine through the conserved F or W.

>TRBJ1-2|TRBV28
CASIPTGYYGYTF
>TRBJ1-5|TRBV4-1
CASSQATVSNQPQHF
>TRBJ2-2|TRBV2
CASSVSRGRAGELFF
>TRBJ2-5|TRBV6-1
CASLRDRSRETQYF
>TRBJ1-1|TRBV19
CASSTLTGASFF
>TRBJ2-2|TRBV6-4
CASSEQGSTGELFF
>TRBJ1-2|TRBV6-1
CASSEQAIGDGYTF
>TRBJ2-7|TRBV28
CASSPPGTGNYIEQYF
>TRBJ1-4|TRBV27
CASRRGREKLFF
>TRBJ1-1|TRBV27
CASSRGTGGLKSTEAFF
>TRBJ2-2|TRBV7-3
CASSLGTANTGELFF
>TRBJ2-1|TRBV27
CASSPPLTGNEQFF
>TRBJ1-3|TRBV5-6
CASSFGGSSGNTIYF
>TRBJ1-5|TRBV28
CASSLEGYSNQPQHF
>TRBJ1-2|TRBV30
CAWSSESGIRGYTF
>TRBJ2-5|TRBV5-4
CASSTGTRPQETQYF
>TRBJ1-2|TRBV7-9
CASSPPAVIYGYTF
>TRBJ1-1|TRBV29-1
CSVDEGGWAEAFF
>TRBJ2-5|TRBV7-2
CASTTRQVQETQYF
>TRBJ1-5|TRBV7-9
CASSLGQPVRNQPQHF
>TRBJ2-7|TRBV7-9
CASSSPTGANDEQYF
>TRBJ1-2|TRBV4-1
CASSQGLLRGGYGYTF
>TRBJ2-7|TRBV21-1
CASSKGGFLLRFF
>TRBJ1-4|TRBV28
CASSRVRIRSATNEKLFF
>TRBJ1-2|TRBV9
CASSVDQVGSYGYTF
>TRBJ2-1|TRBV2
CASRDSGSSYNEQFF
>TRBJ1-4|TRBV27
CASSSQRTTNEKLFF
>TRBJ2-3|TRBV7-8
CASVGSDTQYF
>TRBJ1-2|TRBV6-1
CASSLDRVRGYTF
>TRBJ2-7|TRBV20-1
CSAGERDEQYF
>TRBJ1-1|TRBV18
CASSPTGGSAFF
>TRBJ2-3|TRBV6-6
CASSPAGTDTQYF
>TRBJ2-2|TRBV30
CAWEETGHITGELFF
>TRBJ2-1|TRBV28
CASSSPGGEQFF
>TRBJ2-7|TRBV11-2
CASSLDEGPQSYEQYF